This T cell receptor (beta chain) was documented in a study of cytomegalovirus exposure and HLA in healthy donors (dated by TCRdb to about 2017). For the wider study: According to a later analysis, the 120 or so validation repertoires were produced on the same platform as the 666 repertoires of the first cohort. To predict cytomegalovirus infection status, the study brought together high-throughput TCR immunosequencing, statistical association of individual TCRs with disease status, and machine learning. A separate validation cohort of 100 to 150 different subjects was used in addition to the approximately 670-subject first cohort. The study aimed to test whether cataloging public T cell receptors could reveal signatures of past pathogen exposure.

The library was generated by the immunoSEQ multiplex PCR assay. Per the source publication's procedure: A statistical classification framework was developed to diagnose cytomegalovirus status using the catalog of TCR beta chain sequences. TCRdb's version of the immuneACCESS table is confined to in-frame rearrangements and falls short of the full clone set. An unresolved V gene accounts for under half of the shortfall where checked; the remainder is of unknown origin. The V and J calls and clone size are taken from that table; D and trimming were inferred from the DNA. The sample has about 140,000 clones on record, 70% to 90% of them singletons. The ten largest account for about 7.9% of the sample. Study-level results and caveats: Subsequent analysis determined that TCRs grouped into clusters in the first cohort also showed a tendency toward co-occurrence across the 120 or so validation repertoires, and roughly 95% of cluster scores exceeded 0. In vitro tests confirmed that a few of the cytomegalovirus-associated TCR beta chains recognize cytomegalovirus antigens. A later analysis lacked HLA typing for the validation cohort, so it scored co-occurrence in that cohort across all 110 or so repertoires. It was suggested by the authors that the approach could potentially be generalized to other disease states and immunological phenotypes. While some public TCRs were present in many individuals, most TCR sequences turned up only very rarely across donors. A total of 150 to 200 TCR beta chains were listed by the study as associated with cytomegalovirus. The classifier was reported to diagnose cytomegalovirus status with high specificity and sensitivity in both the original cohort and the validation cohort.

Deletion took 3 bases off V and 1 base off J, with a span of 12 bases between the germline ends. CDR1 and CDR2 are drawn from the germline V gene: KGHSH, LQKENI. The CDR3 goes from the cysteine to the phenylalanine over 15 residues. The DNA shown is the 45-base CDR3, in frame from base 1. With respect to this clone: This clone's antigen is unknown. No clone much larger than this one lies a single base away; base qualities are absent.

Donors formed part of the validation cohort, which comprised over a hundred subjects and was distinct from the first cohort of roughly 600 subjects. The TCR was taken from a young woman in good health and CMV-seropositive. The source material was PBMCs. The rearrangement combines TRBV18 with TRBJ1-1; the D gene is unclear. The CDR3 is CASSPSISTNTEAFF. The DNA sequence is TGTGCCAGCTCACCTTCTATTTCTACGAACACTGAAGCTTTCTTT. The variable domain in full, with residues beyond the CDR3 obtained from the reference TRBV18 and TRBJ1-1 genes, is NAGVMQNPRHLVRRRGQEARLRCSPMKGHSHVYWYRQLPEEGLKFMVYLQKENIIDESGMPKERFSAEFPKEGPSILRIQQVVRGDSAAYFCASSPSISTNTEAFFGQGTRLTVV.